The sequence of this T cell receptor beta chain was determined in a study of T cells in Graves' hyperthyroidism and ophthalmopathy. Overall study: The blood sample was taken at first diagnosis, before treatment began. Findings of the study overall: Clonotypes that were expanded in thyroid above 0.001 mostly appeared in blood too.

V gave up 3 bases and J gave up 8 bases; unmatched junction bases: 8. The germline V gene has CDR1 SNHLY and CDR2 FYNNEI. This CDR3 has 15 amino acids. Ten or more counts support this clonotype. Its antigen is undetermined. TCR beta CDR3 sequences were amplified from RNA transcripts. The HTBI set primed first-round TCR CDR3 RT-PCR. TCRdb called the multiplex PCR reads again in MiXCR, with one record for every CDR3 protein. The sample lists 300,000 to 500,000 distinct CDR3 sequences, about 14% occurring once. This chain joins TRBV2 and TRBJ2-3, with TRBD2 matching over 10 bases. This TCR was recovered from a man aged 50 to 60 with Graves' ophthalmopathy. Sequenced material: blood. CDR3 sequence: CASSELAGVSGTQYF. CDR3 nucleotides: TGTGCCAGCAGTGAGCTAGCGGGAGTATCCGGTACGCAGTATTTT. Based on the CDR3 plus reference TRBV2 and TRBJ2-3, the full variable domain is EPEVTQTPSHQVTQMGQEVILRCVPISNHLYFYWYRQILGQKVEFLVSFYNNEISEKSEIFDDQFSVERPDGSNFTLKIRSTKLEDSAMYFCASSELAGVSGTQYFGPGTRLTVL.